This entry is about one TCR beta chain. The target antigen is unknown. The data originate from a study of T cells after yellow fever vaccination. In TCRdb, the 5' RACE reads were re-called with MiXCR into one record per CDR3 protein. The sample holds roughly 250,000 distinct CDR3 sequences, over 10% seen once. From germline, CDR1 is MNHNS and CDR2 SASEGT. The CDR3 spans 11 residues. Regarding the study as a whole: Few clonotypes appeared in both CD4 and CD8 compartments.

The sample was CD4+ T cells sorted from PBMCs, taken 45 days after the yellow fever booster vaccination. This clonotype was obtained from a man younger than 45 who received the YFV17D yellow fever vaccine. The V and J genes are TRBV6-1 and TRBJ2-7; the match to TRBD2 covers 7 bases. The CDR3 here is CSGRGSYEQYF. Here the CDR3 DNA reads TGTTCGGGGCGGGGGTCCTACGAGCAGTACTTC.